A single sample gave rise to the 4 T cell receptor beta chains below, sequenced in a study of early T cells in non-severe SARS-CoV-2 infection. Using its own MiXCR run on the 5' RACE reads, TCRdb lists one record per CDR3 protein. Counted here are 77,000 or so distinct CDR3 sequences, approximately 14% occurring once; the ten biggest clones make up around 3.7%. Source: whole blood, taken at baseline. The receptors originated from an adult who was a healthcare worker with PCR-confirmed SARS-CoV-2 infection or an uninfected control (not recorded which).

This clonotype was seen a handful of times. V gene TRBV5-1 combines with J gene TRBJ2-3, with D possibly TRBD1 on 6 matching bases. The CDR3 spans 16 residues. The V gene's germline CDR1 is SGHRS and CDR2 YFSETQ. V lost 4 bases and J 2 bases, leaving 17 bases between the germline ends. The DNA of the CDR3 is TGCGCCAGCAGCCCCCTCACAGGGATGATCACAGATACGCAGTATTTT. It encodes CASSPLTGMITDTQYF.

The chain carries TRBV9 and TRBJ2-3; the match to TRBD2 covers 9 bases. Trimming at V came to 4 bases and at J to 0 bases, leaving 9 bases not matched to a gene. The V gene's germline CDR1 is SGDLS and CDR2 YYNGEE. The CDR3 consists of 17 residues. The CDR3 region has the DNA TGTGCCAGCAGCCCTAGGACTAGCGCCATCAGCACAGATACGCAGTATTTT. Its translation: CASSPRTSAISTDTQYF.

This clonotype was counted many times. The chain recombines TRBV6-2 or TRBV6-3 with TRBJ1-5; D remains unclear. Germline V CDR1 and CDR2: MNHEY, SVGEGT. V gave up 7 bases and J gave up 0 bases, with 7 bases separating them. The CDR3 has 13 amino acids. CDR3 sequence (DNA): TGTGCCAGCACCGACTATAGCAATCAGCCCCAGCATTTT. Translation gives CASTDYSNQPQHF.

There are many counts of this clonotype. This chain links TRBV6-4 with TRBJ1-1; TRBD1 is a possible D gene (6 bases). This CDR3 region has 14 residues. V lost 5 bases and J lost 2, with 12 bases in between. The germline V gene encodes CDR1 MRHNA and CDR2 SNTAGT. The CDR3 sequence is CASSRETGNTEAFF. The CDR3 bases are TGTGCCAGCAGTCGCGAGACAGGAAACACTGAAGCTTTCTTT.